The next 27 T cell receptor beta chains were all read from a single sample in a study of T cell responses to AZD1222 COVID-19 vaccine. Some clones are missing from TCRdb's copy, which holds only in-frame ones; the method was immunoSEQ multiplex PCR. This sample has more than 150,000 clones, with around 86% found just once. The specimen was peripheral blood, collected on day 0 of MenACWY control vaccination. These receptors originate from an adult in good health.

This rearrangement joins TRBV11-2 to TRBJ2-1; TRBD2 aligns across 15 bases. The CDR3 extends over 15 amino acids. Germline values: CDR1 SGHAT, CDR2 FQNNGV. V shed 5 bases and J 10 bases; nucleotides not matched to a gene: 6. The CDR3 DNA is TGTGCCAGCAGCCCCGGACTAGCGGGAGGGTACGAGCAGTTCTTC. Translating gives CASSPGLAGGYEQFF.

This rearrangement joins TRBV7-2 to TRBJ2-1; 9 bases align to TRBD2. The CDR3 runs 16 residues. V lost 2 bases, J lost 2 bases, and 4 bases stayed unmatched. Germline lookup yields CDR1 SGHTA and CDR2 FQGNSA. The CDR3 protein is CASSLQGGGAYNEQFF. The CDR3 DNA reads TGTGCCAGCAGCTTACAGGGCGGGGGGGCCTACAATGAGCAGTTCTTC.

In this sample, this clone turned up a few times. This chain connects TRBV12-5 to TRBJ1-1, with 8 nucleotides matching TRBD1. The CDR3 covers 17 residues. The germline V gene has CDR1 LGHNT and CDR2 FRNRAP. The V gene end was trimmed by 1 base and the J gene end by 2 bases; junction bases not matched to a gene: 9. Here the CDR3 DNA reads TGTGCTAGTGGTTTGGCAAACCAGGGGGCCATCAACACTGAAGCTTTCTTT. Encoded protein: CASGLANQGAINTEAFF.

This sequence joins TRBV12-3 or TRBV12-4 and TRBJ2-1; D is unresolved. The CDR3 has 11 amino acids. Trimming left V 6 bases short and J 7 bases short, with 7 bases between. DNA for the CDR3: TGTGCCAGCAGCCAATGGAATGAGCAGTTCTTC. Protein sequence: CASSQWNEQFF.

The chain carries TRBV6-4 and TRBJ2-2, with 9 bases lining up with TRBD2. Germline V gene lookup returns CDR1 MRHNA and CDR2 SNTAGT. The CDR3 spans 15 residues. Germline trimming cut 2 bases from V and 6 bases from J; bases unmatched to any gene: 4. CDR3 in DNA: TGTGCCAGCAGTGACCCTAGCGGGGCCCCCGGGGAGCTGTTTTTT. Translating gives CASSDPSGAPGELFF.

This chain links TRBV12-5 with TRBJ2-5; the D is unclear. The V end was cut by 1 base, the J end by 2 bases, with 8 bases between. The germline gives CDR1 LGHNT, CDR2 FRNRAP. The CDR3 covers 14 residues. As DNA, the CDR3 is TGTGCTAGTGGTTTGGGATCAGGACAAGAGACCCAGTACTTC. Its translation: CASGLGSGQETQYF.

The gene calls are TRBV4-2 and TRBJ2-2; no reliable D call. V gave up 0 bases and J gave up 1 base, with 3 bases separating them. CDR3 length: 14 amino acids. CDR1 is LGHNA, CDR2 YNFKEQ, per germline. The CDR3 is CASSQELNTGELFF. CDR3 bases: TGTGCCAGCAGCCAAGAACTGAACACCGGGGAGCTGTTTTTT.

This chain links TRBV5-1 with TRBJ2-7; no firm D call. The CDR3 extends over 13 amino acids. Germline CDR1 and CDR2: SGHRS and YFSETQ. The germline V and J ends were trimmed by 0 bases and 6 bases, with 10 bases remaining between them. CDR3 sequence (DNA): TGCGCCAGCAGCTTGGTGGCCACTCGCGAGCAGTACTTC. Amino acids: CASSLVATREQYF.

The rearrangement joins TRBV7-3 to TRBJ1-6; D ambiguous. Germline V gene data show CDR1 as SGHTA and CDR2 as FQGTGA. The CDR3 runs 14 residues. Trimming stripped 5 bases from V and 0 bases from J, with 5 bases between. The chain's CDR3 is CASSLSSYNSPLHF. CDR3 DNA: TGTGCCAGCAGCCTTAGCTCCTATAATTCACCCCTCCACTTT.

V usage is TRBV4-1 and J usage is TRBJ1-1; TRBD1 matches at 9 bases. Germline values: CDR1 MGHRA, CDR2 YSYEKL. This CDR3 is built from 12 residues. Trimming took 4 bases from V and 11 from J; bases not matched to a gene: 5. This chain's CDR3 is CASSRDRDFAFF. The CDR3 DNA sequence: TGCGCCAGCAGCCGGGACAGGGACTTTGCTTTCTTT.

The rearrangement joins TRBV6-6 to TRBJ2-4; perhaps D is TRBD1 or TRBD2 (5 bases each). V lost 5 bases to trimming and J lost 1 base, with 18 bases between them. Germline lookup yields CDR1 MNHNY and CDR2 SVGAGI (reference sequence). This CDR3 region has 17 residues. CDR3 bases: TGTGCCAGCAGTCACAATATATTCCGGGACGCCAAAAACATTCAGTACTTC. Amino acid sequence: CASSHNIFRDAKNIQYF.

This chain links TRBV28 with TRBJ2-5, with D maybe TRBD2 (6 bases). The CDR3 consists of 12 residues. The germline CDR1 and CDR2 sequences are MDHEN and SYDVKM. V was shortened by 4 bases and J by 10 bases, with 13 bases between the two germline ends. The CDR3 DNA is TGTGCCAGCAGTTACGGGAGCCGGGTCCAGTACTTC. The encoded protein is CASSYGSRVQYF.

This chain uses TRBV6-5 with TRBJ2-3; tentative D call: TRBD2 (6 bases). Germline V CDR1 and CDR2: MNHEY, SVGAGI. The CDR3 has 12 amino acids. Trimming took 11 bases from V and 5 from J, leaving 14 bases between them. CDR3 sequence reads: CASGDQLDTQYF. The CDR3 coding sequence is TGTGCCTCGGGGGATCAATTAGATACGCAGTATTTT.

The chain recombines TRBV23-1 with TRBJ2-1; 11 nucleotides line up with TRBD2. TRBV23-1 is an open reading frame whose function is uncertain. This CDR3 is built from 15 residues. V lost 6 bases and J lost 3; bases outside the gene matches: 4. This chain's CDR3 is CASRTGTSGYNEQFF. CDR3 sequence (DNA): TGCGCCAGCAGGACCGGGACTAGCGGCTACAATGAGCAGTTCTTC.

V gene TRBV27 combines with J gene TRBJ2-5, with TRBD1 matching over 8 bases. V lost 10 bases to trimming and J lost 5 bases; unmatched junction nucleotides: 12. CDR1 MNHEY and CDR2 SMNVEV come from the germline V gene (reference sequence). This CDR3 is 14 amino acids long. CDR3 in DNA: TGTGCCACGAGGACCCAGGGGGCTGGGGAGACCCAGTACTTC. It encodes CATRTQGAGETQYF.

CDR3 region: CASSYPTSGYTDTQYF. The CDR3 nucleotides read TGTGCCAGCAGCTACCCGACTAGCGGATACACAGATACGCAGTATTTT. This chain joins TRBV11-2 and TRBJ2-3; 9 bases match TRBD2. The junction had 7 bases not matched to a gene; V was cut back by 4 bases and J by 2 bases. This CDR3 has 16 amino acids. Germline CDR1 SGHAT, CDR2 FQNNGV.

The chain couples TRBV28 to TRBJ1-1; 9 nucleotides match TRBD1. Germline CDR1 and CDR2: MDHEN and SYDVKM. CDR3 length: 17 residues. V lost 1 base, J lost 1 base, and 7 bases stayed unmatched. This chain's CDR3 is CASSLSGQGFENTEAFF. The CDR3 DNA follows: TGTGCCAGCAGTTTATCGGGACAGGGCTTTGAGAACACTGAAGCTTTCTTT.

The chain has TRBV5-5 and TRBJ1-2; 9 nucleotides line up with TRBD1. The CDR3 spans 15 residues. V was clipped by 2 bases and J by 7 bases; unmatched bases: 9. Germline values: CDR1 SGHKS, CDR2 YYEKEE (reference sequence). CDR3 sequence (DNA): TGTGCCAGCAGCTTTCCGGGACAGGGTGTAGTTGGCTACACCTTC. It encodes CASSFPGQGVVGYTF. Together with reference TRBV5-5 and TRBJ1-2, the CDR3 gives the full variable domain: DAGVTQSPTHLIKTRGQQVTLRCSPISGHKSVSWYQQVLGQGPQFIFQYYEKEERGRGNFPDRFSARQFPNYSSELNVNALLLGDSALYLCASSFPGQGVVGYTFGSGTRLTVV.

The gene calls are TRBV5-4 and TRBJ2-7, with D possibly matching TRBD2 (5 bases). With 0 bases removed from V and 0 bases from J, the gap between germline ends came to 13 bases. The CDR3 is 16 amino acids. The germline CDR1 and CDR2 sequences are SGHNT and YYREEE (reference sequence). In DNA form, the CDR3 reads TGTGCCAGCAGCTTGGATCTTTCTAGCAGCTCCTACGAGCAGTACTTC. Translation: CASSLDLSSSSYEQYF.

CDR3 residues: CASSVVGESEQFF. CDR3 DNA: TGTGCCAGCAGCGTAGTAGGGGAGAGTGAGCAGTTCTTC. The chain is built from TRBV9 and TRBJ2-1; D assignment may be TRBD1 or TRBD2 (5 bases each). This CDR3 is 13 amino acids long. Trimming removed 0 bases at V and 9 bases at J, with 10 bases between. Germline CDR1 reads SGDLS; CDR2 reads YYNGEE. Complete variable domain (other parts from reference TRBV9 and TRBJ2-1): DSGVTQTPKHLITATGQRVTLRCSPRSGDLSVYWYQQSLDQGLQFLIQYYNGEERAKGNILERFSAQQFPDLHSELNLSSLELGDSALYFCASSVVGESEQFFGPGTRLTVL.

V and J are TRBV11-2 and TRBJ1-5; the match to TRBD1 covers 9 bases. The V gene's germline CDR1 is SGHAT and CDR2 FQNNGV. The CDR3 is made up of 15 amino acids. V was clipped by 2 bases and J by 4 bases; unmatched bases: 3. CDR3 residues: CASSLRTGVNQPQHF. The CDR3, as DNA: TGTGCCAGCAGCTTAAGGACAGGGGTAAATCAGCCCCAGCATTTT.

The rearrangement links TRBV11-2 to TRBJ1-4, with 7 bases fitting TRBD1. The J segment lost 5 bases and the V segment lost 2 bases, leaving 5 bases of the junction unmatched. This CDR3 has 15 residues. The V gene's germline CDR1 is SGHAT and CDR2 FQNNGV. The CDR3 region has the DNA TGTGCCAGCAGCTTATTGGGACAGCCAAATGAAAAACTGTTTTTT. It encodes CASSLLGQPNEKLFF.

This clone has more than one count but fewer than ten. This chain joins TRBV6-5 and TRBJ1-1, with no clear D. Germline lookup yields CDR1 MNHEY and CDR2 SVGAGI. The CDR3 sequence is 14 residues long. With 6 bases removed from V and 3 bases from J, the gap between germline ends came to 14 bases. CDR3 amino acids: CASRLQQTYTEAFF. The CDR3, as DNA: TGTGCCAGCAGATTACAGCAGACCTACACTGAAGCTTTCTTT.

The chain uses TRBV5-4 and TRBJ2-7; 10 bases fit TRBD1. The CDR3 length is 15 residues. The V and J ends lost 0 bases and 4 bases, in that order; junction bases with no gene match: 4. CDR1 SGHNT and CDR2 YYREEE come from the germline V gene (reference sequence). The CDR3: CASSLAGTGDYEQYF. The CDR3 DNA reads TGTGCCAGCAGCTTGGCCGGGACAGGGGATTACGAGCAGTACTTC.

V gene TRBV6-2 or TRBV6-3 combines with J gene TRBJ2-2, with 8 bases matching TRBD1. The V segment lost 6 bases and the J segment 0 bases; nucleotides outside the gene matches: 6. The CDR3 is made up of 16 amino acids. Germline V gives CDR1 MNHEY, CDR2 SVGEGT. DNA for the CDR3: TGTGCCAGCAGCCCGGACAGGGCCCCGAACACCGGGGAGCTGTTTTTT. As protein: CASSPDRAPNTGELFF.

The chain recombines TRBV5-1 with TRBJ2-7; tentative D call: TRBD2 (6 bases). V shed 7 bases and J shed 0 bases, with 20 bases lying between them. Per the germline V gene, CDR1 is SGHRS and CDR2 is YFSETQ. The CDR3 covers 16 residues. CDR3 amino acids: CASGEGGGTVSYEQYF. The CDR3 DNA reads as TGCGCCAGCGGAGAGGGTGGGGGGACGGTCTCCTACGAGCAGTACTTC.

The chain recombines TRBV14 with TRBJ2-7; TRBD2 matches 12 bases. Germline V gene sequence: CDR1 SGHDN, CDR2 FVKESK. The CDR3 is 15 residues long. V shed 5 bases, J shed 2 bases, and the junction held 4 bases outside the gene matches. The CDR3 DNA follows: TGTGCCAGCAGCGACCTAGCGGGGGGGACCTACGAGCAGTACTTC. This translates into CASSDLAGGTYEQYF.